Following are 16 T cell receptor beta chains from one sample sequenced in a study of regulatory T cells in long-lasting Graves disease. HTBI primers from iRepertoire and Arm-PCR of CDR3 regions yielded the TCR beta libraries. Using its own MiXCR run on the multiplex PCR reads, TCRdb lists one record per CDR3 protein. The sample includes some 250,000 distinct CDR3 sequences, approximately 16% of them seen just once. Time point: newly diagnosed GD, antithyroid drugs for less than 3 months. Generation of the TCR library employed RNA extracted from PBMCs. Sample: peripheral blood mononuclear cells (PBMCs), taken at new diagnosis, from a patient treated with antithyroid drugs. The receptor set was obtained from a female donor with Graves disease.

The chain employs TRBV15 and TRBJ2-1, with 9 bases matching TRBD2. The CDR3 has 16 residues. The V segment lost 2 bases and the J segment 3 bases; nucleotides outside the gene matches: 5. Germline values: CDR1 LNHNV, CDR2 YYDKDF (reference sequence). The CDR3 protein is CATSRQTSGYYNEQFF. CDR3 sequence (DNA): TGTGCCACCAGCAGACAGACTAGCGGATACTACAATGAGCAGTTCTTC. Full variable domain (outside the CDR3, taken from reference TRBV15 and TRBJ2-1): DAMVIQNPRYQVTQFGKPVTLSCSQTLNHNVMYWYQQKSSQAPKLLFHYYDKDFNNEADTPDNFQSRRPNTSFCFLDIRSPGLGDTAMYLCATSRQTSGYYNEQFFGPGTRLTVL.

This clonotype occurred many times. V is TRBV6-5 and J is TRBJ1-1; unclear D gene. CDR1 is MNHEY, CDR2 SVGAGI, per germline. This CDR3 has 13 residues. V gave up 2 bases and J gave up 1 base, with 5 bases separating them. In DNA form, the CDR3 reads TGTGCCAGCAGTTACAACAGGAACACTGAAGCTTTCTTT. Protein sequence: CASSYNRNTEAFF.

This clonotype was seen ten or more times. This chain joins TRBV30 and TRBJ2-3; D unclear. The CDR3 sequence is 14 residues long. V lost 7 bases, J lost 2 bases, and 16 bases lay in between. CDR1 and CDR2 from the germline V gene are GTSNPN and SVGIG (reference sequence). The CDR3 loop reads CAFGASLDTDTQYF. As DNA, the CDR3 is TGTGCCTTTGGAGCGTCCCTCGACACAGATACGCAGTATTTT.

As for this clonotype: The likely explanation is a read error, given a far larger clone one base away. This likely comes from a read error, as the CDR3 has no conserved phenylalanine or tryptophan at its end. This chain links TRBV6-2 or TRBV6-3 with TRBJ1-1; D gene uncertain. The CDR3 is 14 amino acids. Trimming pared 10 bases from V and 1 base from J, leaving 16 bases between. The V gene's germline CDR1 is MNHEY and CDR2 SVGEGT. CDR3 nucleotides: TGTGCCACCACAGACCGGAGAAGGAACACTGAAGCTTTCTCT. It encodes CATTDRRRNTEAFS.

This clonotype has a handful of counts. A read error may explain this, as a much larger clone is one base away. The rearrangement links TRBV10-3 to TRBJ1-5; the match to TRBD1 covers 8 bases. The germline V gene encodes CDR1 ENHRY and CDR2 SYGVKD. The CDR3 is made up of 15 amino acids. CDR3 sequence (DNA): TGTGCCACCAGTGAGTCGGACAGGGCCAACCAGCCCCAGCATTTT. Its translation is CATSESDRANQPQHF.

At least ten counts were recorded for this clonotype. The CDR3 DNA reads TGTGCCAGCAGTTTTAGTAGCTCCTACAATGAGCAGTTCTTC. Protein product: CASSFSSSYNEQFF. This chain joins TRBV12-3 or TRBV12-4 and TRBJ2-1; no firm D call. The ends were cut back, 3 bases at V and 0 bases at J, with 6 bases in the middle. The CDR3 is 14 residues long.

There are many counts of this clonotype. This chain joins TRBV24-1 and TRBJ2-5, with 7 bases lining up with TRBD2. The V gene end was trimmed by 4 bases and the J gene end by 0 bases; junction bases not matched to a gene: 7. The germline gives CDR1 KGHDR, CDR2 SFDVKD. CDR3 length: 16 residues. The CDR3 DNA reads as TGTGCCACCAGTGACAGACTAGCCGAAGACCAAGAGACCCAGTACTTC. Translation gives CATSDRLAEDQETQYF.

Many counts were recorded for this clonotype. The junction departs from germline at one end; a sequencing error may be responsible. V is TRBV27 and J is TRBJ2-1, with 13 bases aligning to TRBD2. This CDR3 spans 14 amino acids. CDR1 and CDR2 from the germline V gene are MNHEY and SMNVEV (reference sequence). The CDR3 spells CAGSQGLAGYEQFF. CDR3 bases: TGTGCCGGCAGTCAGGGACTAGCGGGGTATGAGCAGTTCTTC.

Many counts were recorded for this clonotype. CDR3 residues: CASSLDGTGQPQHF. The DNA of the CDR3 is TGTGCCAGCAGCCTGGATGGGACGGGTCAGCCCCAGCATTTT. The rearrangement uses TRBV12-3 or TRBV12-4 and TRBJ1-5, with D maybe TRBD1 (5 bases). The CDR3 has 14 residues. The V and J ends lost 6 bases and 6 bases respectively, with 15 bases between them.

The sample holds one count of this clonotype. One end of the junction varies from germline; a read error may be responsible. J is TRBJ2-7 and V is TRBV11-2; D assignment may be TRBD1 or TRBD2 (6 bases each). Germline CDR1 reads SGHAT; CDR2 reads FQNNGV. The CDR3 is 18 amino acids. The CDR3 region is CASSPISRGRGRAYKQYF. The CDR3 DNA is TGTGCCAGCAGCCCCATAAGCCGGGGGCGGGGAAGAGCCTACAAGCAGTACTTC.

In DNA form, the CDR3 reads TGTGCCAGCAGCTCAACTAGCGGGGGGGGCGGGTACGAGCAGTTCTTC. It is translated as CASSSTSGGGGYEQFF. This sequence joins TRBV7-2 and TRBJ2-7; 13 bases fit TRBD2. Gene TRBJ2-1 matches the end of the DNA better, so the J call may be wrong. The CDR3 runs to 16 residues. Germline loops: CDR1 SGHTA, CDR2 FQGNSA.

This clonotype was counted ten times or more. The V and J genes are TRBV27 and TRBJ2-3; 15 nucleotides line up with TRBD2. After removal of 5 bases from V and 2 bases from J, the junction contained 5 bases not matched to a gene. The CDR3 consists of 17 residues. Looked up from germline, CDR1 is MNHEY and CDR2 is SMNVEV (reference sequence). The CDR3 coding sequence is TGTGCCAGCAGTGGGGGGACTAGCGGGAGGACCACAGATACGCAGTATTTT. This translates into CASSGGTSGRTTDTQYF.

The chain recombines TRBV6-2 or TRBV6-3 with TRBJ2-1, with D maybe TRBD2 (6 bases). CDR3 length: 15 amino acids. Per the germline V gene, CDR1 is MNHEY and CDR2 is SVGEGT. V shed 6 bases and J shed 0 bases, with 12 bases lying between them. The DNA of the CDR3 is TGTGCCAGCAGGGCGGGACTGAGCTCCTACAATGAGCAGTTCTTC. This translates into CASRAGLSSYNEQFF.

This clonotype was observed many times. V usage is TRBV5-6 and J usage is TRBJ2-3, with TRBD1 as a possible D gene (6 bases). V dropped 3 bases and J dropped 1 base, with 21 bases sitting between them. The CDR3 is 18 residues long. Germline V gene sequence: CDR1 SGHDT, CDR2 YYEEEE. The CDR3 is CASSSQGRRGVGTDTQYF. Here the CDR3 DNA reads TGTGCCAGCAGCTCCCAGGGGCGCAGGGGCGTAGGCACAGATACGCAGTATTTT.

CDR3 protein: CASSPGVLAKNIQYF. The CDR3 DNA sequence: TGTGCCAGCAGCCCTGGGGTCTTAGCCAAAAACATTCAGTACTTC. This chain connects TRBV6-1 to TRBJ2-4; D is unclear. This CDR3 region has 15 residues. In germline, CDR1 is MNHNS, CDR2 SASEGT. V lost 6 bases and J 0 bases, leaving 12 bases between the germline ends.

To note about this clonotype: This clone may be a read error of a much larger clone one base away. The rearrangement uses TRBV6-1 and TRBJ2-3, with 11 bases identical to TRBD2. Per the germline V gene, CDR1 is MNHNS and CDR2 is SASEGT. The CDR3 has 18 amino acids. V gave up 10 bases and J gave up 0 bases; unmatched junction bases: 15. CDR3 region: CANRSHSGRDGSTDTQYF. As DNA, the CDR3 is TGTGCCAACAGGAGCCATAGCGGGAGGGATGGTAGCACAGATACGCAGTATTTT.